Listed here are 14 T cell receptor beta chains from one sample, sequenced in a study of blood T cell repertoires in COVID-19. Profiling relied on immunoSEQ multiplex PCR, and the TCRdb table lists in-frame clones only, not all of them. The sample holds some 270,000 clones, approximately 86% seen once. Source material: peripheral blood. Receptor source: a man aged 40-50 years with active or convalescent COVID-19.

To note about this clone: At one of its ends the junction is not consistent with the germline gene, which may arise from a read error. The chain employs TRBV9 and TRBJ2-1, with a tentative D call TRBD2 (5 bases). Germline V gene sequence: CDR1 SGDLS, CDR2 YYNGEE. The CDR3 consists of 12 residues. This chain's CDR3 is CASRDSRDEQFF. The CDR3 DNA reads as TGTGCCAGCAGGGACTCACGGGATGAACAGTTCTTC.

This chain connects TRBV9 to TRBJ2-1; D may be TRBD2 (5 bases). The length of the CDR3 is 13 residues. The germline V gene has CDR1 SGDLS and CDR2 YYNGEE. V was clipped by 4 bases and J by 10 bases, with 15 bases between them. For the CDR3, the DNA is TGTGCCAGCAGCCGGACTCTTACCGTAGAGCAGTTCTTC. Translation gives CASSRTLTVEQFF.

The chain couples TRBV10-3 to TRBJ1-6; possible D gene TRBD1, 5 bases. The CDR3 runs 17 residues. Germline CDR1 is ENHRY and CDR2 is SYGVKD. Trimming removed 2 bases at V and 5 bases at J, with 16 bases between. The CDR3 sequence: CAISERGGGVNNSPLHF. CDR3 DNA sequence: TGTGCCATCAGTGAGCGGGGTGGAGGGGTCAATAATTCACCCCTCCACTTT.

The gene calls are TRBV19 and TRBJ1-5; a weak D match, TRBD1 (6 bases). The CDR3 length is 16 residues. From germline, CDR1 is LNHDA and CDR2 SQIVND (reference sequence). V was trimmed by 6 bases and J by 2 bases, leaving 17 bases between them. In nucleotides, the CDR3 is TGTGCCAGTAGCCCCCCAGGGGTCGGAGGCAATCAGCCCCAGCATTTT. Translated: CASSPPGVGGNQPQHF.

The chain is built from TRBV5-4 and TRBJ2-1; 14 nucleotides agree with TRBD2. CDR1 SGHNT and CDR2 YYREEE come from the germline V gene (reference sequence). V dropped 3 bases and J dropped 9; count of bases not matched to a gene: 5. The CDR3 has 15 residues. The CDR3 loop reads CASSYGTSGRGEQFF. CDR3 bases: TGTGCCAGCAGCTATGGGACTAGCGGGAGAGGTGAGCAGTTCTTC.

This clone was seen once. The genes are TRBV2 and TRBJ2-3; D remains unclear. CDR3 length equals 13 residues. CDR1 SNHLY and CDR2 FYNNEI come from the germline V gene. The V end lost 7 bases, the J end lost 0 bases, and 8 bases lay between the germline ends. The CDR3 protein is CASIVQSTDTQYF. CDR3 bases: TGTGCCAGCATTGTGCAGAGCACAGATACGCAGTATTTT. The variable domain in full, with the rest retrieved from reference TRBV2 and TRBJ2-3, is EPEVTQTPSHQVTQMGQEVILRCVPISNHLYFYWYRQILGQKVEFLVSFYNNEISEKSEIFDDQFSVERPDGSNFTLKIRSTKLEDSAMYFCASIVQSTDTQYFGPGTRLTVL.

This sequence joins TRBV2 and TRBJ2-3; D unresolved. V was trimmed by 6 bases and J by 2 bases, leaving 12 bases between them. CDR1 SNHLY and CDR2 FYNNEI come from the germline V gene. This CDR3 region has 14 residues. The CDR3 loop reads CASRPGSSTDTQYF. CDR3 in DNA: TGTGCCAGCAGACCCGGTTCTTCCACAGATACGCAGTATTTT. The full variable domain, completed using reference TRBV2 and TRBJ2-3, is EPEVTQTPSHQVTQMGQEVILRCVPISNHLYFYWYRQILGQKVEFLVSFYNNEISEKSEIFDDQFSVERPDGSNFTLKIRSTKLEDSAMYFCASRPGSSTDTQYFGPGTRLTVL.

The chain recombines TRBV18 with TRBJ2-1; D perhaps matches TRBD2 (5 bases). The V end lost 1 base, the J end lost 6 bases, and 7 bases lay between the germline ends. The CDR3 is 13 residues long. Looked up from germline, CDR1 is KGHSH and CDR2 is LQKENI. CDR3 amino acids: CASSPQAGNEQFF. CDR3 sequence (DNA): TGTGCCAGCTCACCACAGGCGGGCAATGAGCAGTTCTTC.

The CDR3 DNA is TGTGCCAGCAGTTATGTTTCCGGGACAGGGGCCTACGAGCAGTACTTC. Its translation: CASSYVSGTGAYEQYF. This rearrangement joins TRBV6-6 to TRBJ2-7, with 10 bases that match TRBD1. The CDR3 runs to 16 residues. Germline V gives CDR1 MNHNY, CDR2 SVGAGI (reference sequence). V trimming: 3 bases; J trimming: 2 bases; junction bases outside the gene matches: 7.

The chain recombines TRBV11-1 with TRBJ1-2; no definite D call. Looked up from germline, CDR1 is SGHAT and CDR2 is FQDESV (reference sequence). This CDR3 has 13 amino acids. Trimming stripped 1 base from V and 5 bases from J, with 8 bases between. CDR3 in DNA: TGTGCCAGCAGCTTAGATTCAGAATATGGCTACACCTTC. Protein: CASSLDSEYGYTF.

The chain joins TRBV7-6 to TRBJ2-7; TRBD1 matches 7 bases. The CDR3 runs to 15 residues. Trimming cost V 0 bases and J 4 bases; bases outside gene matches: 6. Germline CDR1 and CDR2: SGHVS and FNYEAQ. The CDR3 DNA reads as TGTGCCAGCAGCTTAGCGGGCACAGGGGTGTACGAGCAGTACTTC. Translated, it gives CASSLAGTGVYEQYF.

CDR3 nucleotides: TGTGCCAGCAGCCAAGGTGGACAGGGCCCTAATGAAAAACTGTTTTTT. It specifies CASSQGGQGPNEKLFF. The chain has TRBV3-1 (or the pseudogene TRBV3-2) and TRBJ1-4; 8 bases map to TRBD1. V lost 1 base to trimming and J lost 3 bases; unmatched junction nucleotides: 4. The V gene's germline CDR1 is LGHDT and CDR2 YNNKEL (reference sequence). This CDR3 has 16 amino acids.

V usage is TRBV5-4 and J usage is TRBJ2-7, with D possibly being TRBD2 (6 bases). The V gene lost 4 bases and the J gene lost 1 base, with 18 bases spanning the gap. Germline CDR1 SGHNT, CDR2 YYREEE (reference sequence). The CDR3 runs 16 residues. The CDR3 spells CASSKQLGTGSYEQYF. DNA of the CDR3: TGTGCCAGCAGCAAACAACTTGGGACTGGGTCCTACGAGCAGTACTTC.

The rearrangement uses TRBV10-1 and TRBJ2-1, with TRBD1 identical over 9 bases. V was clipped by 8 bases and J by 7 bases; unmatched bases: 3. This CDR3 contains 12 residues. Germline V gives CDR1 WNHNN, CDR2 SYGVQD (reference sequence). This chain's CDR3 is CASAGQGNEQFF. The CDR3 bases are TGCGCCAGCGCGGGACAGGGTAATGAGCAGTTCTTC.